Below, 6 T cell receptor beta chains from the same sample are listed, as sequenced in a study of blood T cell repertoires in COVID-19. The assay was immunoSEQ multiplex PCR, and TCRdb's table has in-frame clones only and misses some. The sample contains approximately 340,000 clones, roughly nine tenths of which appear only once. Sequenced material: PBMCs or T cells enriched from blood (not recorded which). The receptors originated from a woman aged 40 to 50 who had been exposed to COVID-19.

This chain connects TRBV15 to TRBJ1-1; TRBD1 agrees at 10 bases. The length of the CDR3 is 16 residues. Trimming at V came to 2 bases and at J to 3 bases, leaving 6 bases not matched to a gene. Germline CDR1 LNHNV, CDR2 YYDKDF (reference sequence). The CDR3 region has the DNA TGTGCCACCAGCAGACCGGGACAGGGGCATCACACTGAAGCTTTCTTT. It is translated as CATSRPGQGHHTEAFF.

The rearrangement links TRBV4-1 to TRBJ2-5, with TRBD2 matching 13 bases. CDR3 length: 16 residues. With 3 bases clipped from V and 2 bases from J, the junction kept 3 bases outside the gene matches. Germline CDR1 is MGHRA and CDR2 is YSYEKL. CDR3 nucleotides: TGCGCCAGCAGCCACACACTAGCGGGAGGGCAAGAGACCCAGTACTTC. Residues: CASSHTLAGGQETQYF.

The chain couples TRBV10-3 to TRBJ2-7, with 16 nucleotides matching TRBD2. CDR3 length: 15 amino acids. Germline V gene lookup returns CDR1 ENHRY and CDR2 SYGVKD. Trimming at V came to 10 bases and at J to 4 bases, leaving 7 bases not matched to a gene. CDR3: CATGTSGGAIYEQYF. CDR3 sequence (DNA): TGTGCCACCGGGACTAGCGGGGGGGCTATATACGAGCAGTACTTC.

The rearrangement joins TRBV10-1 to TRBJ2-1; D is possibly TRBD2 (6 bases). The V gene's germline CDR1 is WNHNN and CDR2 SYGVQD (reference sequence). Trimming cost V 4 bases and J 7 bases, with 32 bases left between them. The CDR3 is 20 residues long. DNA for the CDR3: TGCGCCAGCAGTGCTCGTCTAGCGCCTCGTCCGACAAGGGACGTAAATGAGCAGTTCTTC. Protein: CASSARLAPRPTRDVNEQFF.

The rearrangement links TRBV5-1 to TRBJ1-1; 7 bases agree with TRBD1. This CDR3 region has 16 residues. V was pared by 4 bases and J by 0 bases, with 9 bases of the junction left unmatched. Germline V gene lookup returns CDR1 SGHRS and CDR2 YFSETQ. The CDR3, as DNA: TGCGCCAGCAGCATCACATTGGGACAGTTGAACACTGAAGCTTTCTTT. It yields the protein CASSITLGQLNTEAFF. Together with reference TRBV5-1 and TRBJ1-1, the CDR3 gives the full variable domain: KAGVTQTPRYLIKTRGQQVTLSCSPISGHRSVSWYQQTPGQGLQFLFEYFSETQRNKGNFPGRFSGRQFSNSRSEMNVSTLELGDSALYLCASSITLGQLNTEAFFGQGTRLTVV.

The chain carries TRBV5-1 and TRBJ2-7, with 8 bases aligning to TRBD1. This CDR3 is 17 amino acids long. V dropped 0 bases and J dropped 2; count of bases not matched to a gene: 10. The germline V gene encodes CDR1 SGHRS and CDR2 YFSETQ. The CDR3 is CASSLAPQGATTYEQYF. Written as DNA, the CDR3 is TGCGCCAGCAGCTTGGCCCCCCAGGGGGCCACCACCTACGAGCAGTACTTC. The full variable domain, rest sourced from reference TRBV5-1 and TRBJ2-7, is KAGVTQTPRYLIKTRGQQVTLSCSPISGHRSVSWYQQTPGQGLQFLFEYFSETQRNKGNFPGRFSGRQFSNSRSEMNVSTLELGDSALYLCASSLAPQGATTYEQYFGPGTRLTVT.